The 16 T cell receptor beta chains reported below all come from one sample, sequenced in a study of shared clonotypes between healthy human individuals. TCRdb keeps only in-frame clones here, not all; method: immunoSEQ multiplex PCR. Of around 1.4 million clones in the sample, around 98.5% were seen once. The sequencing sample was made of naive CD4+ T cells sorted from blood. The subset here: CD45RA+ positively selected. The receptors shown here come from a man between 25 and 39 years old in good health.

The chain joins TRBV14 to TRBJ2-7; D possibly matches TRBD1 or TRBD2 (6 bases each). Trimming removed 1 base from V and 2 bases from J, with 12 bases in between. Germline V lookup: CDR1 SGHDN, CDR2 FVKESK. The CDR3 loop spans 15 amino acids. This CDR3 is CASSQVLGGPYEQYF. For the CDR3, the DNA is TGTGCCAGCAGCCAAGTTCTTGGGGGGCCCTACGAGCAGTACTTC.

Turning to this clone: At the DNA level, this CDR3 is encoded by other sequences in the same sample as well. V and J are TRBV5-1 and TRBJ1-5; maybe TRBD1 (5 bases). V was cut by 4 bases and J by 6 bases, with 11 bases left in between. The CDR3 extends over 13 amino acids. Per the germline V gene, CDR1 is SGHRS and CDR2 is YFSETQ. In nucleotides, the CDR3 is TGCGCCAGCAGCCAGGGTGGGGGTCAGCCCCAGCATTTT. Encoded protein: CASSQGGGQPQHF.

As DNA, the CDR3 is TGCGCCAGCAGCCCGGGACTAGCGGTGGACAATGAGCAGTTCTTC. It is translated as CASSPGLAVDNEQFF. V and J are TRBV5-1 and TRBJ2-1, with 11 nucleotides matching TRBD2. Germline V gene lookup returns CDR1 SGHRS and CDR2 YFSETQ. Losses at the gene ends were 4 bases for V and 5 bases for J; bases not matched to a gene: 5. CDR3 length equals 15 residues.

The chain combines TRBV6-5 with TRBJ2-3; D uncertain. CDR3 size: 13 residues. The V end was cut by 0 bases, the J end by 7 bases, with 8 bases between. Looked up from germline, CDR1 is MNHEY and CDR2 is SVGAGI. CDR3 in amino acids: CASSYSRLYTQYF. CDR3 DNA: TGTGCCAGCAGTTACTCGAGACTTTATACGCAGTATTTT.

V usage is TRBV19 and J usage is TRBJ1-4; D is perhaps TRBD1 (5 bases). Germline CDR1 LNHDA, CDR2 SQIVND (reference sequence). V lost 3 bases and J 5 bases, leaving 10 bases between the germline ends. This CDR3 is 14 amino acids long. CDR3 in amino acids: CASSMRQQNEKLFF. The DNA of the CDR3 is TGTGCCAGTAGTATGCGACAGCAGAATGAAAAACTGTTTTTT.

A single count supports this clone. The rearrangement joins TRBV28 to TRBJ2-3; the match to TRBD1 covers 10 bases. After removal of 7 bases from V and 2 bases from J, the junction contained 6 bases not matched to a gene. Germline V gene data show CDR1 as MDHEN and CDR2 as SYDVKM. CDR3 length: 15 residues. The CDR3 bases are TGTGCCAGCAACCTCAGACAGGGGGCCACAGATACGCAGTATTTT. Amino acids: CASNLRQGATDTQYF.

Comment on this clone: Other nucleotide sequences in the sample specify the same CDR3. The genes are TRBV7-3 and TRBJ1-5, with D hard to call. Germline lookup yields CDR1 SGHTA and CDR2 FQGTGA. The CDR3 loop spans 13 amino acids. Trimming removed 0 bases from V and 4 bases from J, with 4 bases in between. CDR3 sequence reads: CASSLTGNQPQHF. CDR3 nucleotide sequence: TGTGCCAGCAGCTTAACAGGGAATCAGCCCCAGCATTTT. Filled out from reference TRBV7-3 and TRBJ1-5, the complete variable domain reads GAGVSQTPSNKVTEKGKYVELRCDPISGHTALYWYRQSLGQGPEFLIYFQGTGAADDSGLPNDRFFAVRPEGSVSTLKIQRTERGDSAVYLCASSLTGNQPQHFGDGTRLSIL.

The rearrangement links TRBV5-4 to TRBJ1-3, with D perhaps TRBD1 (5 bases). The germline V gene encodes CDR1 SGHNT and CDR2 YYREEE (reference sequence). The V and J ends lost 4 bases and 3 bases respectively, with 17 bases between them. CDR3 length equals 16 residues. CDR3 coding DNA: TGTGCCAGCAGCGGGCCGGGACGCCAAGATGGAAACACCATATATTTT. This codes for CASSGPGRQDGNTIYF.

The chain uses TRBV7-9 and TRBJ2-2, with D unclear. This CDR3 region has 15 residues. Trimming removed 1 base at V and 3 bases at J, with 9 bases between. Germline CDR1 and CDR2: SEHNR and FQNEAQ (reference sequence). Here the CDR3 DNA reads TGTGCCAGCAGCTTAGGGTCAGCCTACACCGGGGAGCTGTTTTTT. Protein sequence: CASSLGSAYTGELFF.

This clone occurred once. This CDR3 is CASRLAGAVGELFF. The CDR3, as DNA: TGTGCCAGCAGACTAGCGGGAGCGGTCGGGGAGCTGTTTTTT. The chain is built from TRBV28 and TRBJ2-2; 11 bases are a match to TRBD2. Germline V gene data show CDR1 as MDHEN and CDR2 as SYDVKM. With V trimmed by 6 bases and J by 7 bases, 4 bases remained unmatched. The CDR3 has 14 amino acids.

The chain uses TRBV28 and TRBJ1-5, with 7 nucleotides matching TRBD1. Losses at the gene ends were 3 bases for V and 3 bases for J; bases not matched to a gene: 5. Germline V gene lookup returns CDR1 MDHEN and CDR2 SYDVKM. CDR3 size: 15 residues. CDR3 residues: CASSFTGADNQPQHF. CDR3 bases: TGTGCCAGCAGTTTTACAGGGGCTGACAATCAGCCCCAGCATTTT.

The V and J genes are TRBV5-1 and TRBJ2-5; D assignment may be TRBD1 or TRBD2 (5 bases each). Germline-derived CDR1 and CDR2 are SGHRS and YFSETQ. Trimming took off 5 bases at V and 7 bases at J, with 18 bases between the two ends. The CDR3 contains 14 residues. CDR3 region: CASSVASLGATQYF. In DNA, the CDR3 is TGCGCCAGCAGTGTAGCGAGCTTAGGGGCGACCCAGTACTTC.

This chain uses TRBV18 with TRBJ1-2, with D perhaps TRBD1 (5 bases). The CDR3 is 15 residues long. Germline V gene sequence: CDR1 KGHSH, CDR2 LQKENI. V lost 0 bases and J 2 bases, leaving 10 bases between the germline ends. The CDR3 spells CASSPPQGGNYGYTF. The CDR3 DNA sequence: TGTGCCAGCTCACCACCCCAGGGCGGCAACTATGGCTACACCTTC.

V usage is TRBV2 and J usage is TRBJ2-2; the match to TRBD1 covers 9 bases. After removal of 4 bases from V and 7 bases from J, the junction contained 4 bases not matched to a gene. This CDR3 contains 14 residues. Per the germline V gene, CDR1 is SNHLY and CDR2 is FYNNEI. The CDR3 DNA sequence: TGTGCCAGCAGTGGGACAGGGGCGGACGGGGAGCTGTTTTTT. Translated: CASSGTGADGELFF.

In DNA form, the CDR3 reads TGCGCCAGCAGCCAAGCGAGCCGCGGGAGAGGCGACAATGAGCAGTTCTTC. Translated, it gives CASSQASRGRGDNEQFF. The chain combines TRBV4-1 with TRBJ2-1; 7 bases map to TRBD2. This CDR3 has 17 amino acids. Trimming removed 1 base from V and 5 bases from J; junction bases left unmatched: 11. CDR1 and CDR2 from the germline V gene are MGHRA and YSYEKL.

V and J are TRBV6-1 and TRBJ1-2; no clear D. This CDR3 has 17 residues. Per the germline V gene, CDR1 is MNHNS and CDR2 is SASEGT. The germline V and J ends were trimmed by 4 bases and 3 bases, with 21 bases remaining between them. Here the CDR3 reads CASSGIWTLSSDYGYTF. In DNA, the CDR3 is TGTGCCAGCAGTGGCATTTGGACGCTCTCGTCGGACTATGGCTACACCTTC.